The 32 T cell receptor beta chains below were found in one sample sequenced in a study of T-cell reconstitution after alpha-beta-depleted transplantation in children. The authors prepared the TCRbeta library with unique molecular identifiers. TCRdb re-called the PCR reads with MiXCR, one entry per CDR3 protein. The sample contains 610,000 or so distinct CDR3 sequences, more than 20% of which appear only once. The source material was PBMCs, sampled before TCRalphabeta/CD19-depleted stem cell transplant. These receptors were obtained from a boy in the first two years of life with Wiskott-Aldrich syndrome, due to receive a stem cell transplant.

This clonotype was observed a handful of times. This rearrangement joins TRBV10-3 to TRBJ2-1; 10 bases agree with TRBD1. Germline V lookup: CDR1 ENHRY, CDR2 SYGVKD. V was clipped by 3 bases and J by 1 base; unmatched bases: 3. The CDR3 consists of 16 residues. The CDR3 sequence: CAISESGQGSYNEQFF. The DNA for the CDR3 is TGTGCCATCAGTGAATCGGGACAGGGGTCCTACAATGAGCAGTTCTTC.

This chain connects TRBV4-1 to TRBJ1-2; no reliable D call. Trimming shortened V by 0 bases and J by 1 base, and 12 bases separated the two germline ends. The CDR3 is made up of 16 amino acids. Germline V gene sequence: CDR1 MGHRA, CDR2 YSYEKL. This CDR3 reads CASSQEVVLLNYGYTF. CDR3 nucleotides: TGCGCCAGCAGCCAAGAGGTGGTACTCCTTAACTATGGCTACACCTTC.

The chain carries TRBV12-3 or TRBV12-4 and TRBJ2-1; the D gene is possibly TRBD2 (6 bases). Trimming removed 6 bases at V and 2 bases at J, with 14 bases between. The CDR3 covers 15 residues. The CDR3 DNA reads TGTGCCAGCAGCAACCGGGGGTCCGCCTACAATGAGCAGTTCTTC. Translation: CASSNRGSAYNEQFF.

This clonotype was seen ten or more times. The chain combines TRBV20-1 with TRBJ2-5; D is undetermined. V was shortened by 3 bases and J by 3 bases, with 2 bases between the two germline ends. Germline-derived CDR1 and CDR2 are DFQATT and SNEGSKA (reference sequence). This CDR3 has 10 amino acids. The CDR3 sequence: CSASEETQYF. CDR3 nucleotides: TGCAGTGCTAGTGAAGAGACCCAGTACTTC.

This clonotype was detected once. As DNA, the CDR3 is TGTGCCAGCTGCCGGGACGTCGAAAATACGCAGTATTTT. It specifies CASCRDVENTQYF. The chain links TRBV2 to TRBJ2-3; TRBD1 or TRBD2 may be the D gene (5 bases each). Germline V CDR1 and CDR2: SNHLY, FYNNEI. Trimming removed 8 bases at V and 7 bases at J, with 16 bases between. The CDR3 is made up of 13 amino acids.

In its sample, this clonotype was seen once. This sequence joins TRBV6-1 and TRBJ2-5; 10 nucleotides align to TRBD2. V trimming: 4 bases; J trimming: 4 bases; junction bases outside the gene matches: 3. CDR1 MNHNS and CDR2 SASEGT come from the germline V gene. The CDR3 runs to 14 residues. The DNA for the CDR3 is TGTGCCAGCAGTGTCCTAGCGGGAGCAGAGACCCAGTACTTC. Its protein is CASSVLAGAETQYF.

V gene TRBV28 combines with J gene TRBJ2-7; D ambiguous. Trimming left V 3 bases short and J 0 bases short, with 6 bases between. In germline, CDR1 is MDHEN, CDR2 SYDVKM. The CDR3 loop spans 13 amino acids. The CDR3 region has the DNA TGTGCCAGCAGTTTTGGCCACTCCTACGAGCAGTACTTC. Encoded protein: CASSFGHSYEQYF.

The chain joins TRBV4-2 to TRBJ2-1, with D perhaps matching TRBD1 (6 bases). The V end was cut by 0 bases, the J end by 2 bases, with 11 bases between. The CDR3 extends over 16 amino acids. Germline V gene lookup returns CDR1 LGHNA and CDR2 YNFKEQ. The DNA for the CDR3 is TGTGCCAGCAGCCAAGAGGGGGCAGGGGCCTACAATGAGCAGTTCTTC. Amino acids: CASSQEGAGAYNEQFF.

A few counts support this clonotype. The chain combines TRBV5-1 with TRBJ2-5; 10 nucleotides match TRBD2. Germline-derived CDR1 and CDR2 are SGHRS and YFSETQ. V gave up 1 base and J gave up 5 bases; unmatched junction bases: 8. The CDR3 runs to 16 residues. The CDR3 region has the DNA TGCGCCAGCAGCTTGATGAGCGGGAGGGCCAGGGAGACCCAGTACTTC. It yields the protein CASSLMSGRARETQYF.

The DNA for the CDR3 is TGCGCCAGCAGCAGACAGCCTATTTACAATGAGCAGTTCTTC. This translates into CASSRQPIYNEQFF. The chain recombines TRBV5-1 with TRBJ2-1; the D gene is possibly TRBD1 (5 bases). This CDR3 has 14 amino acids. Germline V gives CDR1 SGHRS, CDR2 YFSETQ. V lost 4 bases and J lost 4, with 12 bases in between.

This clonotype was picked up a small number of times. This chain connects TRBV6-1 to TRBJ2-7, with 8 bases aligning to TRBD1. The CDR3 loop spans 14 amino acids. V lost 2 bases and J lost 3; bases outside the gene matches: 3. CDR1 and CDR2 (germline): MNHNS, SASEGT. CDR3 protein: CASSEFGQGYEQYF. DNA for the CDR3: TGTGCCAGCAGTGAATTCGGACAGGGCTACGAGCAGTACTTC.

This chain connects TRBV20-1 to TRBJ2-1, with 10 bases lining up with TRBD2. This CDR3 spans 15 amino acids. With V trimmed by 0 bases and J by 7 bases, 6 bases remained unmatched. Germline CDR1 is DFQATT and CDR2 is SNEGSKA (reference sequence). CDR3 protein: CSAREGASGRNEQFF. The CDR3 DNA follows: TGCAGTGCTAGAGAAGGGGCTAGCGGGAGAAATGAGCAGTTCTTC.

This clonotype was observed a few times. The chain combines TRBV28 with TRBJ1-1, with 7 nucleotides matching TRBD1. The V gene's germline CDR1 is MDHEN and CDR2 SYDVKM. Germline trimming cut 6 bases from V and 1 base from J; bases unmatched to any gene: 5. The CDR3 contains 14 residues. CDR3 coding DNA: TGTGCCAGCAGCCGCGGGACAGCGAACACTGAAGCTTTCTTT. The encoded protein is CASSRGTANTEAFF.

The rearrangement links TRBV15 to TRBJ2-7; either TRBD1 or TRBD2 may fit D (5 bases each). The CDR3 is 15 amino acids. CDR1 LNHNV and CDR2 YYDKDF come from the germline V gene (reference sequence). V shed 1 base and J shed 4 bases, with 14 bases lying between them. The CDR3 DNA reads TGTGCCACCAGCAGAGTTTTTGGGGGACGGTACGAGCAGTACTTC. Residues: CATSRVFGGRYEQYF.

The chain combines TRBV5-5 with TRBJ2-1, with 10 bases aligning to TRBD2. V gave up 1 base and J gave up 9 bases; unmatched junction bases: 16. The V gene's germline CDR1 is SGHKS and CDR2 YYEKEE (reference sequence). This CDR3 is built from 18 residues. The DNA of the CDR3 is TGTGCCAGCAGCTTGAGGCTAGCGGGAGCCCCTGCCATGGGTGAGCAGTTCTTC. Translated: CASSLRLAGAPAMGEQFF.

This clonotype was seen repeatedly, ten times or more. This sequence joins TRBV5-1 and TRBJ2-7, with TRBD2 matching over 10 bases. Germline V gives CDR1 SGHRS, CDR2 YFSETQ. The V segment lost 4 bases and the J segment 3 bases; nucleotides outside the gene matches: 7. This CDR3 has 15 amino acids. The CDR3 DNA is TGCGCCAGCAGCGTCGGGCTAGCGGGAGACTACGAGCAGTACTTC. Translating it yields CASSVGLAGDYEQYF.

The chain employs TRBV7-9 and TRBJ2-5, with a tentative D call TRBD1 (5 bases). Germline values: CDR1 SEHNR, CDR2 FQNEAQ (reference sequence). Deletions cut 2 bases from V and 1 base from J, with 14 bases between. CDR3 length equals 16 residues. The CDR3 loop is CASSLTSRQGQETQYF. CDR3 coding DNA: TGTGCCAGCAGCTTAACTTCCAGGCAGGGCCAAGAGACCCAGTACTTC.

Details on this clonotype: This may be a read error, as it is one base from a much larger clone. This chain joins TRBV5-1 and TRBJ1-1, with D hard to call. The V and J ends lost 4 bases and 1 base respectively, with 11 bases between them. Germline assignment: CDR1 SGHRS and CDR2 YFSETQ. This CDR3 contains 14 residues. CDR3 residues: CASSPERPNTEAFF. The CDR3 bases are TGCGCCAGCAGCCCGGAGAGGCCGAACACTGAAGCTTTCTTT.

The genes are TRBV10-3 and TRBJ2-4; possibly TRBD2 for D (5 bases). This CDR3 contains 16 residues. Germline assignment: CDR1 ENHRY and CDR2 SYGVKD. Trimming took 2 bases from V and 0 from J, leaving 11 bases between them. For the CDR3, the DNA is TGTGCCATCAGTGAGAGGAGCGGTCTAGCCAAAAACATTCAGTACTTC. Its protein product is CAISERSGLAKNIQYF.

The chain couples TRBV5-1 to TRBJ2-5; D may be TRBD1 (5 bases). Trimming left V 5 bases short and J 5 bases short, with 22 bases between. Germline values: CDR1 SGHRS, CDR2 YFSETQ. The CDR3 loop spans 16 amino acids. The CDR3 nucleotides are TGCGCCAGCAGTCCAGCGCCCCCAGGGAATGCTGAGACCCAGTACTTC. It yields the protein CASSPAPPGNAETQYF.

The rearrangement uses TRBV5-1 and TRBJ1-2; D ambiguous. V was clipped by 1 base and J by 8 bases, with 15 bases between them. The CDR3 extends over 14 amino acids. Germline CDR1 reads SGHRS; CDR2 reads YFSETQ. The chain's CDR3 is CASSLRAATEGYTF. CDR3 bases: TGCGCCAGCAGCTTGCGGGCAGCGACCGAGGGCTACACCTTC.

This clonotype was seen more than once but under ten times. The chain carries TRBV4-2 and TRBJ2-5; D uncertain. Per the germline V gene, CDR1 is LGHNA and CDR2 is YNFKEQ. This CDR3 comprises 20 residues. V lost 1 base, J lost 5 bases, and 29 bases lay in between. The chain's CDR3 is CASSQARGVAGGESRETQYF. In nucleotides, the CDR3 is TGTGCCAGCAGCCAAGCGAGAGGAGTTGCTGGCGGAGAGTCGAGGGAGACCCAGTACTTC.

The chain is built from TRBV20-1 and TRBJ2-7; D is uncertain. V lost 4 bases and J lost 2, with 15 bases in between. The CDR3 totals 14 residues. Germline CDR1 and CDR2: DFQATT and SNEGSKA (reference sequence). The CDR3 sequence: CSAMPPPATYEQYF. DNA for the CDR3: TGCAGTGCTATGCCCCCGCCAGCAACCTACGAGCAGTACTTC.

The V gene is TRBV7-6, the J gene TRBJ1-1, with 7 bases fitting TRBD1. V lost 8 bases to trimming and J lost 4 bases; unmatched junction nucleotides: 4. Germline CDR1 reads SGHVS; CDR2 reads FNYEAQ. This CDR3 region has 12 residues. The CDR3 nucleotides are TGTGCCAGCGGCTCAGGGGGCACTGAAGCTTTCTTT. This gives the protein CASGSGGTEAFF.

This clonotype was counted once. The rearrangement uses TRBV5-1 and TRBJ2-3; 14 positions match TRBD2. The CDR3 runs to 16 residues. The J segment lost 5 bases and the V segment lost 0 bases, leaving 2 bases of the junction unmatched. Germline CDR1 SGHRS, CDR2 YFSETQ. The CDR3 spells CASSLGGTSGRDTQYF. CDR3 bases: TGCGCCAGCAGCTTGGGGGGGACTAGCGGGAGAGATACGCAGTATTTT.

The chain is built from TRBV10-3 and TRBJ2-4; tentative D call: TRBD2 (6 bases). Germline CDR1 reads ENHRY; CDR2 reads SYGVKD. CDR3 length: 15 amino acids. Trimming pared 4 bases from V and 0 bases from J, leaving 10 bases between. The CDR3 reads CAISGGESAKNIQYF. CDR3 nucleotide sequence: TGTGCCATCAGTGGCGGGGAGTCAGCCAAAAACATTCAGTACTTC.

This clonotype was counted a few times. CDR3: CSVEAGTKGTGELFF. CDR3 nucleotide sequence: TGCAGCGTTGAAGCCGGGACAAAGGGGACCGGGGAGCTGTTTTTT. The chain combines TRBV29-1 with TRBJ2-2, with D possibly TRBD1 on 6 matching bases. Germline loops: CDR1 SQVTM, CDR2 ANQGSEA. V was clipped by 1 base and J by 5 bases, with 14 bases between them. This CDR3 is built from 15 residues.

The V and J genes are TRBV12-3 or TRBV12-4 and TRBJ2-2, with D uncertain. Trimming pared 5 bases from V and 4 bases from J, leaving 11 bases between. The CDR3 consists of 14 residues. The CDR3 sequence is CASSAVQATGELFF. In DNA, the CDR3 is TGTGCCAGCAGTGCCGTTCAGGCCACCGGGGAGCTGTTTTTT.

The chain recombines TRBV20-1 with TRBJ2-5, with 8 nucleotides matching TRBD2. Germline values: CDR1 DFQATT, CDR2 SNEGSKA (reference sequence). This CDR3 is 13 amino acids long. The junction had 4 bases not matched to a gene; V was cut back by 1 base and J by 6 bases. CDR3 nucleotide sequence: TGCAGTGCTAGAGCGCTAGCGGGTCAGACCCAGTACTTC. Protein: CSARALAGQTQYF.

The sample holds a few counts of this clonotype. CDR3 sequence (DNA): TGTGCCATCAGTCCCGGGACAGGGGTGGGGAGCTCCTACGAGCAGTACTTC. Amino acids: CAISPGTGVGSSYEQYF. The chain recombines TRBV10-3 with TRBJ2-7; 10 nucleotides align to TRBD1. Germline loops: CDR1 ENHRY, CDR2 SYGVKD. The CDR3 runs to 17 residues. The V segment lost 5 bases and the J segment 0 bases; nucleotides outside the gene matches: 10.

This clonotype was counted a few times. The chain links TRBV20-1 to TRBJ2-1; D uncertain. The CDR3 sequence is 12 residues long. V was trimmed by 3 bases and J by 5 bases, leaving 8 bases between them. The V gene's germline CDR1 is DFQATT and CDR2 SNEGSKA (reference sequence). The chain's CDR3 is CSASQSHNEQFF. The CDR3 bases are TGCAGTGCTAGTCAAAGCCACAATGAGCAGTTCTTC.

This clonotype was seen a handful of times. The chain employs TRBV5-1 and TRBJ2-5; TRBD2 is a possible D gene (6 bases). The germline V gene has CDR1 SGHRS and CDR2 YFSETQ. Trimming left V 2 bases short and J 4 bases short, with 9 bases between. The CDR3 has 13 residues. DNA of the CDR3: TGCGCCAGCAGCTTTAACGGGAGAGAGACCCAGTACTTC. Protein: CASSFNGRETQYF.